This entry concerns a single T cell receptor (beta chain). The authors reverse transcribed roughly 0.5 to 1 ug RNA with random hexamers. TCRdb analysed the immunoSEQ multiplex PCR reads with MiXCR anew, one entry per CDR3 protein. This sample yields over 150,000 distinct CDR3 sequences, of which roughly 96% are seen a single time; roughly 0.088% belongs to the top ten. This entry is derived from a study of CD8 T cells in Susac syndrome. Stable or active relapsing-remitting multiple sclerosis, untreated and meeting revised McDonald criteria, defined the controls. The authors negatively isolated CD8+ and CD4+ T cells and FACS-enriched TEMRA cells. The CDR3 is made up of 15 amino acids. Trimming stripped 1 base from V and 8 bases from J, with 15 bases between. The germline V gene has CDR1 SEHNR and CDR2 FQNEAQ (reference sequence).

The sequencing input was CD4+ T cells from PBMCs. The sequence came from a human donor with multiple sclerosis. The genes are TRBV7-9 and TRBJ2-1; D may be TRBD1 (5 bases). The CDR3 reads CASSLGPGIGDEQFF. The CDR3 DNA is TGTGCCAGCAGCTTAGGGCCAGGGATCGGAGATGAGCAGTTCTTC.